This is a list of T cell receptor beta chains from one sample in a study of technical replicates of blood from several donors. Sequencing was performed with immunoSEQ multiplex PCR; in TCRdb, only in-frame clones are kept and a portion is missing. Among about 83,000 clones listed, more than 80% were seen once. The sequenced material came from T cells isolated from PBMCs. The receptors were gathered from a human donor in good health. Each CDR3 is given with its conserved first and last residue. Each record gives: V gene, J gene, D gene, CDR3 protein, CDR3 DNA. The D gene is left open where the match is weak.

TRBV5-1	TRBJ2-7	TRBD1	CASSPGTGGYEQYF	TGCGCCAGCAGTCCCGGGACAGGGGGCTACGAGCAGTACTTC
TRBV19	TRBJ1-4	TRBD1	CASSLQGAGSEKLFF	TGTGCCAGTAGTCTACAGGGGGCAGGGAGTGAAAAACTGTTTTTT
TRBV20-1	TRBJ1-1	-	CSAPREGAFF	TGCAGTGCGCCCAGGGAGGGAGCTTTCTTT
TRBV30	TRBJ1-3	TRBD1	CAWSAGQGPGNTIYF	TGTGCCTGGAGCGCAGGACAGGGCCCTGGAAACACCATATATTTT
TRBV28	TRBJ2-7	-	CASRLGEYEQYF	TGTGCCAGCAGACTAGGCGAATACGAGCAGTACTTC
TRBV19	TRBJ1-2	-	CASSTGGQGRHGYTF	TGTGCCAGTAGTACGGGCGGGCAAGGGCGCCATGGCTACACCTTC
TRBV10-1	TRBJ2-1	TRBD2	CASSLAGGNEQFF	TGCGCCAGTTCTTTAGCGGGAGGCAATGAGCAGTTCTTC
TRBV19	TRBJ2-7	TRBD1	CASSRRQGSYEQYF	TGTGCCAGTAGCCGCCGACAGGGATCCTACGAGCAGTACTTC
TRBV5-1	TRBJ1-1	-	CASSFTTPMEAFF	TGCGCCAGCAGCTTTACGACACCAATGGAAGCTTTCTTT
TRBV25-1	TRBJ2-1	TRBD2	CASKRLAGGSEQFF	TGTGCCAGCAAGAGGCTAGCGGGAGGTTCTGAGCAGTTCTTC
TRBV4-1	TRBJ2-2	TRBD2	CASSQGGVAGRNTGELFF	TGCGCCAGCAGCCAAGGGGGGGTAGCGGGGAGGAACACCGGGGAGCTGTTTTTT
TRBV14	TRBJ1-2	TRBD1	CASSQLGQGAGTWSFNYGYTF	TGTGCCAGCAGCCAATTAGGACAGGGGGCTGGAACGTGGTCCTTTAACTATGGCTACACCTTC
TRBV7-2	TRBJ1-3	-	CASSLSGLRNTIYF	TGTGCCAGCAGCTTATCGGGACTTAGAAACACCATATATTTT
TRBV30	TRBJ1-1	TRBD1	CAWNGQGGVMNTEAFF	TGTGCCTGGAATGGACAGGGGGGAGTTATGAACACTGAAGCTTTCTTT
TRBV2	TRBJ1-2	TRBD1	CASSDFKRGQDYGYTF	TGTGCCAGCAGTGATTTCAAGCGGGGACAGGATTATGGCTACACCTTC
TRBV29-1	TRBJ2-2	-	CSVEKGLNTGELFF	TGCAGCGTTGAGAAGGGGTTGAACACCGGGGAGCTGTTTTTT
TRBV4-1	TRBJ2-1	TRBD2	CASSPLSGFSYNEQFF	TGCGCCAGCAGCCCCCTTAGCGGGTTCTCCTACAATGAGCAGTTCTTC